The source of this TCR beta chain is a study of T-cell memory formation after mild COVID-19 (dated by TCRdb to the early 2020s). Looking at the study overall: TCR sequence clusters from the two donors were found to be largely donor specific. In a couple of donors, T-cell clones that expanded and contracted after mild COVID-19 were followed by sequencing TCRalpha and TCRbeta repertoires longitudinally. Two young, previously healthy adult volunteers made up the cohort, one male and one female. Overall results and qualifications from the work: Contracting CD4+ clones were located mainly in the CM and EM memory subsets, whereas CD8+ clones were found to be enriched in EMRA. From day 15 to 85, contracting clones showed balanced CD4/CD8 phenotypes, whereas a second wave of clones that expanded from day 15 to 37 leaned towards CD4+. Some responding clones were found in pre-infection memory, which suggests that pre-existing cross-reactive memory T cells took part in the SARS-CoV-2 response. SARS-CoV-2 specificity of the second-wave clones peaking on day 37 was not confirmed. Only two mild cases were covered in the study, and larger cohorts including severe cases with pre-infection samples were considered necessary.

Points on this clonotype: It lacks a known antigen. Within one base of it there is no much larger clone, and no base qualities were kept.

This sample was sequenced with an Illumina NovaSeq 6000. cDNA libraries for TCRalpha and TCRbeta were prepared by 5'RACE using constant-segment primers, with sample barcodes and unique molecular identifiers added. Trizol reagent was used to extract RNA from every sample. Amplification of the libraries took two PCR steps, and the second step added a second sample barcode plus Illumina TruSeq adapters. Libraries were sequenced on an Illumina NovaSeq with 2 x 150 bp paired-end reads. Per the original workflow: The reads were demultiplexed and collapsed into UMI-guided consensus sequences using migec v1.2.7. Using mixcr v2.1.11, UMI consensuses were aligned to TRA and TRB V and J templates and then assembled into clonotypes. A clonotype was counted as expanded or contracted only when both edgeR and NoisET called the clonotype significant, with the noise models trained on biological replicates. edgeR calls used a false discovery rate-adjusted p below 0.01 and a log2 fold-change threshold of 1. As an exploratory analysis of dynamics, max-normalized trajectories of the 1000 most abundant clonotypes were examined with PCA combined with hierarchical clustering. Separately sequenced CD4+ and CD8+ repertoires were used to assign the CD4 or CD8 phenotype of responding clones. TCRdb trimmed the raw reads at Q25, called clones with MiXCR and kept productive beta chains. Under each unique CDR3 protein, matching rows form one entry showing the most common genes and DNA. In this record, the V and J calls reflect TCRdb's handling and not the investigators' own analysis. In all, the sample holds hundreds of thousands of distinct CDR3 sequences, and around 25% of those were seen once. The ten most abundant clones make up around 13% of the sample.

V is cut by 1 base and J by 5 bases, and the space between the germline ends is 11 bases. The CDR3 sequence holds 14 residues, the cysteine and phenylalanine included. Here the CDR3 DNA is all that survives: 42 bases in frame from base 1. The germline V gene supplies CDR1 ENHRY and CDR2 SYGVKD. PBMCs were isolated by Ficoll-Paque density gradient centrifugation. This sequence originates from an adult woman who had mild COVID-19 (a few samples of this study predate the infection). The sample titles of this study are shuffled in the database, so cell type and time point are left out; the donor was told from shared clones. The sequencing sample was made of PBMCs or a T cell subset sorted from them (not recorded which). Here the chain combines TRBV10-3 and TRBJ1-1, with TRBD1 tentatively as D gene (6 bases match). The DNA sequence follows: TGTGCCATCAGTGAGTACAGGGAAGGTACTGAAGCTTTCTTT. This encodes CAISEYREGTEAFF.